The subject of this entry is one TCR beta chain. Original data processing: Estimates of nucleated cell counts were drawn from the amplification of reference gene primers. Generated by immunoSEQ multiplex PCR, the TCRdb table keeps only in-frame clones and is missing some. The V and J calls and clone size were taken over from that table, and D and trimming were inferred from the DNA. The sample includes 45,000 to 55,000 clones, approximately 90% of them seen just once. The sample belongs to a study of blood T cell repertoires in COVID-19. Overall study context: Spain, Italy and the United States supplied samples that represented acute and convalescent COVID-19. T cells, B-cell-depleted T cells, or PBMCs supplied cDNA or gDNA.

CDR1 is MNHNS, CDR2 SASEGT, per germline. V lost 2 bases, J lost 7 bases, and 20 bases lay in between. The CDR3 contains 17 residues. The chain employs TRBV6-1 and TRBJ1-4; D might be TRBD1 (5 bases). The source of this sequence is a woman of 80 years or more with acute or convalescent COVID-19. The sequenced sample consisted of peripheral blood. CDR3: CASSETGRKWGGEKLFF. For the CDR3, the DNA is TGTGCCAGCAGTGAAACGGGACGCAAGTGGGGGGGTGAAAAACTGTTTTTT.